A single sample is the source of the 27 T cell receptor beta chains below, sequenced in a study of cytomegalovirus exposure and HLA in healthy donors. The primer mix had 60 Vbeta and 13 Jbeta primers. The protocol was immunoSEQ multiplex PCR, while the TCRdb copy is restricted to in-frame clones and leaves out a portion. The sample has about 110,000 clones, less than 85% seen once. Sequenced: PBMCs. The receptors derive from a man aged 40-49 years in good health and CMV-seropositive.

The chain couples TRBV7-2 to TRBJ1-5, with 8 bases lining up with TRBD1. The CDR3 has 14 residues. The V and J ends lost 5 bases and 3 bases, in that order; junction bases with no gene match: 3. Germline CDR1 is SGHTA and CDR2 is FQGNSA. In nucleotides, the CDR3 is TGTGCCAGCAGCCGGGGACAGGACAATCAGCCCCAGCATTTT. Translated, it gives CASSRGQDNQPQHF.

As DNA, the CDR3 is TGCGCCAGCAGCCGGAACGGGGGGGGATACTCTCTAGCCAAAAACATTCAGTACTTC. Its translation: CASSRNGGGYSLAKNIQYF. V usage is TRBV4-3 and J usage is TRBJ2-4; 8 nucleotides agree with TRBD2. The CDR3 covers 19 residues. Germline assignment: CDR1 LGHNA and CDR2 YSLEER. V lost 4 bases to trimming and J lost 0 bases; unmatched junction nucleotides: 14.

The chain links TRBV6-5 to TRBJ2-7; D not resolved. The V end was cut by 2 bases, the J end by 5 bases, with 7 bases between. The CDR3 has 12 amino acids. Germline CDR1 and CDR2: MNHEY and SVGAGI. The CDR3 protein is CASSYDTHEQYF. The DNA for the CDR3 is TGTGCCAGCAGTTACGACACCCACGAGCAGTACTTC.

This rearrangement joins TRBV6-5 to TRBJ2-5; 7 nucleotides agree with TRBD1. Germline V lookup: CDR1 MNHEY, CDR2 SVGAGI. The CDR3 is 13 amino acids. V trimming: 7 bases; J trimming: 3 bases; junction bases outside the gene matches: 5. The CDR3 loop reads CASNTGQKETQYF. CDR3 nucleotides: TGTGCCAGCAACACGGGACAGAAAGAGACCCAGTACTTC.

The chain couples TRBV6-5 to TRBJ2-7; TRBD2 matches 9 bases. From germline, CDR1 is MNHEY and CDR2 SVGAGI. This CDR3 region has 14 residues. V trimming: 10 bases; J trimming: 5 bases; junction bases outside the gene matches: 12. The CDR3 is CATRGGGRVDEQYF. The CDR3 DNA is TGTGCCACCAGGGGGGGCGGGAGGGTCGACGAGCAGTACTTC.

In this sample, this clone turned up a few times. The rearrangement links TRBV30 to TRBJ1-1, with a tentative D call TRBD1 (6 bases). Germline assignment: CDR1 GTSNPN and CDR2 SVGIG (reference sequence). CDR3 length equals 12 residues. V lost 7 bases and J 11 bases, leaving 20 bases between the germline ends. In nucleotides, the CDR3 is TGTGCCTTGCTCCAACAGGGCGTAGCGGCTTTCTTT. Translated, it gives CALLQQGVAAFF. The full variable domain, its missing parts supplied by reference TRBV30 and TRBJ1-1, is SQTIHQWPATLVQPVGSPLSLECTVEGTSNPNLYWYRQAAGRGLQLLFYSVGIGQISSEVPQNLSASRPQDRQFILSSKKLLLSDSGFYLCALLQQGVAAFFGQGTRLTVV.

This clone was counted between two and nine times. The chain carries TRBV9 and TRBJ2-3, with D possibly TRBD2 on 5 matching bases. The V gene lost 0 bases and the J gene lost 0 bases, with 17 bases spanning the gap. CDR3 length: 18 residues. Germline assignment: CDR1 SGDLS and CDR2 YYNGEE. DNA for the CDR3: TGTGCCAGCAGCGTAGGGCCGGTGGGGAGTCGAAGCACAGATACGCAGTATTTT. Protein: CASSVGPVGSRSTDTQYF.

This chain links TRBV28 with TRBJ1-4, with TRBD1 matching 8 bases. V dropped 6 bases and J dropped 3; count of bases not matched to a gene: 9. Per the germline V gene, CDR1 is MDHEN and CDR2 is SYDVKM. The CDR3 runs 16 residues. The CDR3 loop reads CASSRTGSEPNEKLFF. CDR3 nucleotides: TGTGCCAGCAGCAGGACAGGGAGTGAGCCTAATGAAAAACTGTTTTTT.

The chain recombines TRBV4-1 with TRBJ2-7; the D gene is possibly TRBD1 (6 bases). Germline V CDR1 and CDR2: MGHRA, YSYEKL. With 2 bases removed from V and 3 bases from J, the gap between germline ends came to 11 bases. The CDR3 runs to 14 residues. CDR3 residues: CASSQPTGGYEQYF. In DNA form, the CDR3 reads TGCGCCAGCAGCCAACCGACAGGAGGCTACGAGCAGTACTTC.

The chain carries TRBV5-1 and TRBJ2-5, with 7 bases lining up with TRBD1. The trim removed 0 bases at V and 4 bases at J, leaving 3 bases unmatched. Germline V CDR1 and CDR2: SGHRS, YFSETQ. The CDR3 runs to 14 residues. The CDR3 DNA follows: TGCGCCAGCAGCTTGGGAGGGGGCCGAGAGACCCAGTACTTC. It encodes CASSLGGGRETQYF.

This clone was seen more than once but under ten times. The chain has TRBV11-3 and TRBJ2-3, with 10 nucleotides matching TRBD2. This CDR3 has 17 amino acids. With V trimmed by 5 bases and J by 0 bases, 8 bases remained unmatched. From germline, CDR1 is SGHNT and CDR2 YENEEA. In DNA, the CDR3 is TGTGCCAGCAGCCTGGCGCTAGCGGGAGTTAGCACAGATACGCAGTATTTT. Amino acids: CASSLALAGVSTDTQYF. Full variable domain (rest looked up from reference TRBV11-3 and TRBJ2-3): EAGVVQSPRYKIIEKKQPVAFWCNPISGHNTLYWYLQNLGQGPELLIRYENEEAVDDSQLPKDRFSAERLKGVDSTLKIQPAELGDSAVYLCASSLALAGVSTDTQYFGPGTRLTVL.

The rearrangement uses TRBV11-2 and TRBJ1-1; 7 nucleotides match TRBD1. J lost 8 bases, V lost 1 base, and 4 bases had no gene match. The V gene's germline CDR1 is SGHAT and CDR2 FQNNGV. This CDR3 spans 13 amino acids. This CDR3 reads CASSLGQGLEAFF. Written as DNA, the CDR3 is TGTGCCAGCAGCTTAGGACAGGGTTTAGAAGCTTTCTTT.

This clone was found a few times. The chain couples TRBV7-3 to TRBJ2-7, with 14 bases lining up with TRBD2. Trimming at V came to 3 bases and at J to 7 bases, leaving 5 bases not matched to a gene. CDR3 length equals 15 residues. CDR1 is SGHTA, CDR2 FQGTGA, per germline. The DNA for the CDR3 is TGTGCCAGCAGCTTGGGACTAGCGGGAGCGGCTGAGCAGTACTTC. Protein sequence: CASSLGLAGAAEQYF.

This chain joins TRBV4-3 and TRBJ1-1; the D gene is possibly TRBD1 (6 bases). There are 14 residues in the CDR3. The V gene lost 4 bases and the J gene lost 2 bases, with 11 bases spanning the gap. Looked up from germline, CDR1 is LGHNA and CDR2 is YSLEER. For the CDR3, the DNA is TGCGCCAGCAGCCTCAGGGGATCTAACACTGAAGCTTTCTTT. Protein: CASSLRGSNTEAFF.

This clone was recorded once. J is TRBJ2-3 and V is TRBV27, with 12 bases identical to TRBD2. The germline CDR1 and CDR2 sequences are MNHEY and SMNVEV (reference sequence). The V and J ends lost 3 bases and 6 bases, in that order; junction bases with no gene match: 7. This CDR3 region has 16 residues. For the CDR3, the DNA is TGTGCCAGCAGTTTCCTAGCGGGGGGGCATCATGATACGCAGTATTTT. Translating gives CASSFLAGGHHDTQYF.

CDR3 bases: TGTGCCAGTAGTATAAGTTTGGGACTCAACTACGAGCAGTACTTC. Amino acid sequence: CASSISLGLNYEQYF. The chain is built from TRBV19 and TRBJ2-7; TRBD2 might be the D (6 bases). CDR1 LNHDA and CDR2 SQIVND come from the germline V gene (reference sequence). This CDR3 is 15 amino acids long. Trimming shortened V by 2 bases and J by 3 bases, and 14 bases separated the two germline ends.

The chain is built from TRBV7-2 and TRBJ2-5; tentative D call: TRBD1 (7 bases). V was trimmed by 5 bases and J by 4 bases, leaving 17 bases between them. Germline CDR1 is SGHTA and CDR2 is FQGNSA. The CDR3 is 15 residues long. The DNA of the CDR3 is TGTGCCAGCAGCGCCCAGGGGGTGGAGGGAGAGACCCAGTACTTC. Translated, it gives CASSAQGVEGETQYF. Based on the CDR3 plus reference TRBV7-2 and TRBJ2-5, the full variable domain is GAGVSQSPSNKVTEKGKDVELRCDPISGHTALYWYRQSLGQGLEFLIYFQGNSAPDKSGLPSDRFSAERTGGSVSTLTIQRTQQEDSAVYLCASSAQGVEGETQYFGPGTRLLVL.

This chain connects TRBV11-2 to TRBJ2-2; D is perhaps TRBD1 (5 bases). The V end was cut by 1 base, the J end by 3 bases, with 9 bases between. CDR3 length: 15 amino acids. CDR1 is SGHAT, CDR2 FQNNGV, per germline. The CDR3 sequence is CASSLGGADTGELFF. The CDR3 bases are TGTGCCAGCAGCTTAGGGGGCGCGGACACCGGGGAGCTGTTTTTT.

This clone appeared a few times. The chain links TRBV7-9 to TRBJ2-5; D might be TRBD2 (6 bases). Germline lookup yields CDR1 SEHNR and CDR2 FQNEAQ (reference sequence). V lost 1 base and J 3 bases, leaving 15 bases between the germline ends. CDR3 size: 16 residues. Written as DNA, the CDR3 is TGTGCCAGCAGCTTAGGGGAGGCAGGCGGGGAAGAGACCCAGTACTTC. Amino acid sequence: CASSLGEAGGEETQYF.

V gene TRBV10-3 combines with J gene TRBJ2-2, with D possibly being TRBD2 (5 bases). From germline, CDR1 is ENHRY and CDR2 SYGVKD. Deletions cut 2 bases from V and 8 bases from J, with 12 bases between. The CDR3 runs 14 residues. This CDR3 is CAISEGSATGELFF. CDR3 in DNA: TGTGCCATCAGTGAGGGTAGCGCCACTGGGGAGCTGTTTTTT.

Written as DNA, the CDR3 is TGTGCCAGCAGCTTGGAACTAGCGGGGGTCGTCACCGGGGAGCTGTTTTTT. It encodes CASSLELAGVVTGELFF. The chain has TRBV5-8 and TRBJ2-2; TRBD2 matches 11 bases. Per the germline V gene, CDR1 is SGHTS and CDR2 is YDEGEE. The CDR3 loop spans 17 amino acids. With 0 bases clipped from V and 4 bases from J, the junction kept 5 bases outside the gene matches.

J is TRBJ2-5 and V is TRBV19; 10 bases are a match to TRBD2. V lost 3 bases to trimming and J lost 3 bases; unmatched junction nucleotides: 7. Looked up from germline, CDR1 is LNHDA and CDR2 is SQIVND (reference sequence). This CDR3 spans 16 amino acids. CDR3 coding DNA: TGTGCCAGTAGTATTTCATGGCTAGCGGGGGAAGAGACCCAGTACTTC. It encodes CASSISWLAGEETQYF.

The V gene is TRBV28, the J gene TRBJ1-4; no firm D call. This CDR3 is 16 amino acids long. Per the germline V gene, CDR1 is MDHEN and CDR2 is SYDVKM. The V gene lost 4 bases and the J gene lost 8 bases, with 20 bases spanning the gap. The CDR3 here is CASSSIRARTREKLFF. The CDR3 bases are TGTGCCAGCAGTTCTATTAGGGCCCGAACTAGGGAAAAACTGTTTTTT.

The chain uses TRBV7-2 and TRBJ2-5, with 9 bases fitting TRBD1. The end of the DNA is better explained by TRBJ2-7, so the J call may be wrong. CDR3 length equals 14 residues. CDR1 and CDR2 (germline): SGHTA, FQGNSA. CDR3 sequence reads: CASSKQGATYEQYF. The CDR3 DNA follows: TGTGCCAGCAGCAAACAGGGGGCGACCTACGAGCAGTACTTC.

V gene TRBV5-8 combines with J gene TRBJ2-5, with TRBD1 matching over 9 bases. The J call is uncertain, as TRBJ2-7 better fits the DNA end. The CDR3 runs 14 residues. Germline V CDR1 and CDR2: SGHTS, YDEGEE. CDR3 residues: CASSRGQGSHEQYF. CDR3 DNA: TGTGCCAGCAGCCGTGGACAGGGGAGCCACGAGCAGTACTTC.

The rearrangement joins TRBV10-3 to TRBJ1-1; D is unclear. V dropped 4 bases and J dropped 0 bases, with 9 bases sitting between them. The length of the CDR3 is 14 residues. The germline gives CDR1 ENHRY, CDR2 SYGVKD. The CDR3 nucleotides read TGTGCCATCAGTGCCACAACAGTGAACACTGAAGCTTTCTTT. Translated: CAISATTVNTEAFF.

V usage is TRBV9 and J usage is TRBJ2-7; D may be TRBD1 (6 bases). From germline, CDR1 is SGDLS and CDR2 YYNGEE. V was clipped by 0 bases and J by 4 bases, with 11 bases between them. The CDR3 totals 14 residues. CDR3 nucleotide sequence: TGTGCCAGCAGCGTAGGGGGGCCAGCATACGAGCAGTACTTC. It is translated as CASSVGGPAYEQYF.